These T cell receptor beta chains were read from a single sample in a study of response to subunit inactivated influenza vaccine. Using its own MiXCR run on the RT-PCR reads, TCRdb lists one record per CDR3 protein. The sample lists about 780,000 distinct CDR3 sequences, about a fifth occurring once. The specimen was PBMCs from blood, collected 4 to 6 days after vaccination. The receptors originated from a man between 45 and 60 years old who received an inactivated influenza vaccine. Each CDR3 is given with its conserved first and last residue. D genes are given only for firm matches.

TRBV12-3/TRBV12-4	NA	CASSFFGRGGYSF
TRBV5-1	NA	CASSWDRLVGGYTF
TRBV4-3	NA	CASSQDGGGSPLHF
TRBV7-2	NA	CASSLTGREGYTF
TRBV19	NA	CASSISPPGLPYEQYF
TRBV20-1	NA	CSASDGEQYF
TRBV7-2	NA	CASSSGVSEAFF
TRBV10-3	NA	CAISESSQTQYF
TRBV15	NA	CATSSSGRRSYGYTF
TRBV29-1	NA	CSVPGINEKLFF
TRBV7-9	NA	CASSLARVEQFF
TRBV25-1	NA	CASSERTVSYNEQFF
TRBV3-1	NA	CASSPALGDSPLHF
TRBV28	NA	CASRLQGSYEQFF
TRBV5-1	NA	CASTSESSYEQYF
TRBV28	TRBD2	CASSPRGLAGVASYEQYF
TRBV6-1	TRBD2	CASSEMSRGGWNEQFF
TRBV3-1	NA	CASSQGSGEETQYF
TRBV11-2	NA	CASSLAPLSYNEQFF
TRBV20-1	NA	CSAYRDGSSYEQYF
TRBV6-1	NA	CASSRPQRVYEQYF
TRBV20-1	NA	CSARRVGGYTEAFF
TRBV6-5	NA	CASSYSKNRIKETQYF
TRBV12-3/TRBV12-4	NA	CASKGQQPYEQYF
TRBV28	NA	CASSPTLFGDIQYF
TRBV15	NA	CATSRSSGETQYF
TRBV20-1	TRBD2	CSAISLAVNNEQFF
TRBV6-1	NA	CASSLDLATQYF
TRBV6-2/TRBV6-3	NA	CASSLSSLQETQYF
TRBV11-1	NA	CASSYPAWGVSSYNEQFF
TRBV18	NA	CASSKGTGGVEQFF
TRBV20-1	NA	CSARRVGRVDEQFF
TRBV9	NA	CASSGGGLGEKLFF
TRBV5-5	NA	CASSPTSYFTDTQYF
TRBV21-1	NA	CASSKEGTGSSYEQYF
TRBV5-1	NA	CASSPLGPPVSSTVNEQFF
TRBV5-1	NA	CASNHNPLTPDLSYEQYF
TRBV28	TRBD2	CASSVAGTTYEQYF
TRBV7-2	TRBD1	CASSLDRGGHNEQFF
TRBV29-1	NA	CSALFYGANVLTF
TRBV11-1	TRBD2	CASSLSPSGRNGYNEQFF
TRBV7-2	NA	CASSLAGDPSYNEQFF
TRBV20-1	NA	CSASETAGYGYTF
TRBV7-9	TRBD2	CASSPAGGPWNEQFF
TRBV7-9	NA	CASTRGRNEQFF
TRBV5-1	NA	CASRQDSRYNQPQHF
TRBV12-3/TRBV12-4	NA	CASTEGISNQPQHF
TRBV29-1	NA	CSVRTAGNTIYF
TRBV12-3/TRBV12-4	NA	CASSPPGGLYEQYF
TRBV6-1	NA	CASSRPGQNTGELFF
TRBV9	TRBD2	CASSGTSGPNNEQFF
TRBV5-1	TRBD2	CASSLIGGASNEQFF
TRBV29-1	NA	CSVERADHPSYEQYF
TRBV29-1	TRBD1	CSVERDRGSSEQYF
TRBV5-1	TRBD2	CASSPSGYLSTDTQYF
TRBV20-1	TRBD1	CSARDPLTGFTVNEQFF
TRBV6-1	TRBD2	CASRRGGVETQYF
TRBV11-2	TRBD1	CASSFGRGPDTQYF
TRBV20-1	TRBD1	CSALTRQGSSYNEQFF
TRBV20-1	TRBD1	CSARGTGGKDTQYF